One and the same sample provided the 27 T cell receptor beta chains below, sequenced in a study of cytomegalovirus exposure and HLA in healthy donors. The PCR had 60 Vbeta and 13 Jbeta primers. TCRdb's copy holds only in-frame clones and misses some; the assay was immunoSEQ multiplex PCR. The top ten hold about 12% of the sample, which has tens of thousands of clones, around 72% seen once. The sample was PBMCs. The receptors come from a woman in her 40s in good health and CMV-seropositive.

The gene calls are TRBV5-6 and TRBJ2-1; D might be TRBD2 (5 bases). The V gene's germline CDR1 is SGHDT and CDR2 YYEEEE. The CDR3 loop spans 14 amino acids. V lost 3 bases to trimming and J lost 6 bases, with 13 bases between them. The CDR3 DNA sequence: TGTGCCAGCAGCTCTTGGTGGCGGGTCAATGAGCAGTTCTTC. It translates to CASSSWWRVNEQFF. Using reference TRBV5-6 and TRBJ2-1 for the parts outside the CDR3, the full variable domain is DAGVTQSPTHLIKTRGQQVTLRCSPKSGHDTVSWYQQALGQGPQFIFQYYEEEERQRGNFPDRFSGHQFPNYSSELNVNALLLGDSALYLCASSSWWRVNEQFFGPGTRLTVL.

The CDR3 nucleotides read TGTGCCAGCAGCTTTCTCGGCGGCACCATATATTTT. It yields the protein CASSFLGGTIYF. This chain joins TRBV5-6 and TRBJ1-3; unclear D gene. V was clipped by 2 bases and J by 9 bases, with 9 bases between them. Germline CDR1 is SGHDT and CDR2 is YYEEEE. The CDR3 length is 12 residues.

The chain carries TRBV5-1 and TRBJ2-5; no definite D call. The CDR3 is made up of 13 amino acids. V was shortened by 4 bases and J by 3 bases, with 10 bases between the two germline ends. Per germline, CDR1 SGHRS and CDR2 YFSETQ. CDR3 in DNA: TGCGCCAGCAGCCACCCCACTAAAGAGACCCAGTACTTC. It encodes CASSHPTKETQYF.

This sequence joins TRBV7-9 and TRBJ1-2; 8 bases align to TRBD1. This CDR3 comprises 17 residues. Germline trimming cut 6 bases from V and 0 bases from J; bases unmatched to any gene: 12. Germline values: CDR1 SEHNR, CDR2 FQNEAQ (reference sequence). CDR3 sequence reads: CASRNDRGIGSNYGYTF. The CDR3 region has the DNA TGTGCCAGCAGAAATGACAGGGGTATAGGTTCTAACTATGGCTACACCTTC.

In its sample, this clone was seen a few times. J is TRBJ2-7 and V is TRBV10-1; 7 bases are shared with TRBD2. V lost 4 bases to trimming and J lost 7 bases; unmatched junction nucleotides: 4. This CDR3 has 12 residues. The germline CDR1 and CDR2 sequences are WNHNN and SYGVQD (reference sequence). In nucleotides, the CDR3 is TGCGCCAGCAGTGGGCAGGGAGGGGAGCAGTACTTC. Translated: CASSGQGGEQYF.

The rearrangement joins TRBV5-1 to TRBJ1-1; a possible D gene is TRBD1 (6 bases). V dropped 2 bases and J dropped 8 bases, with 10 bases sitting between them. The germline gives CDR1 SGHRS, CDR2 YFSETQ. The CDR3 runs 12 residues. DNA for the CDR3: TGCGCCAGCAGCTTATACAGGGAAGAAGCTTTCTTT. Encoded protein: CASSLYREEAFF.

This sequence joins TRBV2 and TRBJ2-5, with 8 bases that match TRBD2. Trimming at V came to 8 bases and at J to 2 bases, leaving 7 bases not matched to a gene. This CDR3 region has 14 residues. Germline CDR1 and CDR2: SNHLY and FYNNEI. CDR3 loop: CASCRTSRQETQYF. CDR3 DNA sequence: TGTGCCAGCTGTAGGACTAGCAGACAAGAGACCCAGTACTTC. The complete variable domain, with remaining parts taken from reference TRBV2 and TRBJ2-5, reads EPEVTQTPSHQVTQMGQEVILRCVPISNHLYFYWYRQILGQKVEFLVSFYNNEISEKSEIFDDQFSVERPDGSNFTLKIRSTKLEDSAMYFCASCRTSRQETQYFGPGTRLLVL.

The J gene is TRBJ2-7, the V gene TRBV5-1; D is perhaps TRBD1 (6 bases). Germline V lookup: CDR1 SGHRS, CDR2 YFSETQ. This CDR3 comprises 16 residues. V was clipped by 0 bases and J by 2 bases, with 15 bases between them. CDR3 in DNA: TGCGCCAGCAGCTTGGGGGCTCCGACAGGAACCTACGAGCAGTACTTC. This sequence encodes CASSLGAPTGTYEQYF.

The rearrangement links TRBV7-9 to TRBJ2-3; the match to TRBD2 covers 10 bases. Trimming removed 7 bases from V and 4 bases from J; junction bases left unmatched: 17. This CDR3 is 18 amino acids long. CDR1 SEHNR and CDR2 FQNEAQ come from the germline V gene (reference sequence). The CDR3 DNA reads TGTGCCAGCACCCAAGGGAGCGGGGGGGCCCTCTTACCAGATACGCAGTATTTT. This encodes CASTQGSGGALLPDTQYF. Variable domain in full (rest from reference TRBV7-9 and TRBJ2-3): DTGVSQNPRHKITKRGQNVTFRCDPISEHNRLYWYRQTLGQGPEFLTYFQNEAQLEKSRLLSDRFSAERPKGSFSTLEIQRTEQGDSAMYLCASTQGSGGALLPDTQYFGPGTRLTVL.

The rearrangement uses TRBV5-5 and TRBJ2-3; 8 nucleotides agree with TRBD2. This CDR3 contains 15 residues. Germline V gives CDR1 SGHKS, CDR2 YYEKEE (reference sequence). V shed 2 bases and J 2 bases; nucleotides not matched to a gene: 4. The chain's CDR3 is CASSFTSGFTDTQYF. CDR3 in DNA: TGTGCCAGCAGCTTCACTAGCGGATTCACAGATACGCAGTATTTT. Full variable domain (remainder filled in from reference TRBV5-5 and TRBJ2-3): DAGVTQSPTHLIKTRGQQVTLRCSPISGHKSVSWYQQVLGQGPQFIFQYYEKEERGRGNFPDRFSARQFPNYSSELNVNALLLGDSALYLCASSFTSGFTDTQYFGPGTRLTVL.

The chain couples TRBV5-1 to TRBJ2-3, with 9 bases matching TRBD2. This CDR3 region has 16 residues. The germline V gene encodes CDR1 SGHRS and CDR2 YFSETQ. V gave up 6 bases and J gave up 1 base; unmatched junction bases: 9. CDR3 sequence (DNA): TGCGCCAGCACCCGGAGGGTAGCGGGGGGCACAGATACGCAGTATTTT. Translation gives CASTRRVAGGTDTQYF.

This clone was counted a few times. The chain joins TRBV19 to TRBJ1-2, with D possibly matching TRBD1 (6 bases). The CDR3 has 12 amino acids. The germline gives CDR1 LNHDA, CDR2 SQIVND (reference sequence). V lost 4 bases to trimming and J lost 8 bases, with 11 bases between them. The CDR3 DNA reads TGTGCCAGTAGTAACAGGGCTTCGGGCTACACCTTC. Translated: CASSNRASGYTF.

This clone was seen a few times. The chain couples TRBV5-4 to TRBJ1-4, with D possibly matching TRBD1 (6 bases). Looked up from germline, CDR1 is SGHNT and CDR2 is YYREEE (reference sequence). The length of the CDR3 is 15 residues. V was shortened by 4 bases and J by 3 bases, with 13 bases between the two germline ends. The chain's CDR3 is CASSPEQGANEKLFF. The CDR3 DNA follows: TGTGCCAGCAGCCCAGAACAGGGAGCTAATGAAAAACTGTTTTTT.

As DNA, the CDR3 is TGTGCCAGCAGCTACGAAGGGACTAGCTTTCAAGAGACCCAGTACTTC. Its translation is CASSYEGTSFQETQYF. V is TRBV11-3 and J is TRBJ2-5; 9 bases are shared with TRBD2. The germline gives CDR1 SGHNT, CDR2 YENEEA. V lost 4 bases and J lost 2; bases outside the gene matches: 8. CDR3 length: 16 residues.

This rearrangement joins TRBV5-1 to TRBJ2-1, with 8 bases fitting TRBD1. The CDR3 is 16 amino acids. Germline V CDR1 and CDR2: SGHRS, YFSETQ. V shed 3 bases and J 0 bases; nucleotides not matched to a gene: 5. The chain's CDR3 is CASSSGTGGSYNEQFF. DNA of the CDR3: TGCGCCAGCAGCTCAGGAACAGGGGGCTCCTACAATGAGCAGTTCTTC. Looking up the rest from reference TRBV5-1 and TRBJ2-1 gives the full variable domain: KAGVTQTPRYLIKTRGQQVTLSCSPISGHRSVSWYQQTPGQGLQFLFEYFSETQRNKGNFPGRFSGRQFSNSRSEMNVSTLELGDSALYLCASSSGTGGSYNEQFFGPGTRLTVL.

The rearrangement uses TRBV19 and TRBJ1-6; 7 bases map to TRBD1. CDR1 and CDR2 (germline): LNHDA, SQIVND (reference sequence). The ends lost 8 bases at V and 9 bases at J; junction bases unmatched: 16. This CDR3 is built from 16 residues. For the CDR3, the DNA is TGTGCCAGTGGGTCCGTTGGGACAGTCCGGGGTTCACCCCTCCACTTT. It specifies CASGSVGTVRGSPLHF.

The chain uses TRBV9 and TRBJ2-1; the D is unclear. This CDR3 has 14 residues. With 1 base removed from V and 6 bases from J, the gap between germline ends came to 11 bases. Germline V CDR1 and CDR2: SGDLS, YYNGEE. The CDR3 spells CASSVSQYPNEQFF. The CDR3 DNA reads as TGTGCCAGCAGCGTATCTCAGTATCCCAATGAGCAGTTCTTC.

The rearrangement joins TRBV7-9 to TRBJ1-6; 10 bases map to TRBD1. The CDR3 runs to 15 residues. After removal of 4 bases from V and 8 bases from J, the junction contained 5 bases not matched to a gene. Germline lookup yields CDR1 SEHNR and CDR2 FQNEAQ (reference sequence). CDR3 amino acids: CASSYSGTGDSPLHF. The CDR3 DNA is TGTGCCAGCAGCTATAGCGGGACAGGGGATTCACCCCTCCACTTT.

The chain uses TRBV6-5 and TRBJ1-5; no clear D gene. CDR1 and CDR2 (germline): MNHEY, SVGAGI. With 5 bases removed from V and 3 bases from J, the gap between germline ends came to 11 bases. The CDR3 contains 14 residues. CDR3 bases: TGTGCCAGCAGTCCTTCCCCCTTCAATCAGCCCCAGCATTTT. This sequence encodes CASSPSPFNQPQHF.

J is TRBJ2-3 and V is TRBV6-1, with 7 bases identical to TRBD2. Trimming cost V 0 bases and J 2 bases; bases outside gene matches: 8. Per the germline V gene, CDR1 is MNHNS and CDR2 is SASEGT. The CDR3 length is 17 residues. The CDR3 spells CASSEAPASGTTDTQYF. CDR3 sequence (DNA): TGTGCCAGCAGTGAAGCGCCGGCTAGCGGCACCACAGATACGCAGTATTTT.

The chain recombines TRBV7-6 with TRBJ2-1, with 9 bases that match TRBD2. The CDR3 contains 17 residues. Germline-derived CDR1 and CDR2 are SGHVS and FNYEAQ. The V gene end was trimmed by 3 bases and the J gene end by 0 bases; junction bases not matched to a gene: 6. The CDR3 sequence is CASSLSGGYSSYNEQFF. CDR3 nucleotides: TGTGCCAGCAGCTTGAGCGGGGGGTATAGCTCCTACAATGAGCAGTTCTTC.

This clone occurred a few times. This chain connects TRBV19 to TRBJ1-4; D gene uncertain. This CDR3 comprises 11 residues. Trimming shortened V by 5 bases and J by 4 bases, and 2 bases separated the two germline ends. Germline V lookup: CDR1 LNHDA, CDR2 SQIVND (reference sequence). CDR3 bases: TGTGCCAGTAGTCGTAATGAAAAACTGTTTTTT. It encodes CASSRNEKLFF. Full variable domain (outside the CDR3, taken from reference TRBV19 and TRBJ1-4): DGGITQSPKYLFRKEGQNVTLSCEQNLNHDAMYWYRQDPGQGLRLIYYSQIVNDFQKGDIAEGYSVSREKKESFPLTVTSAQKNPTAFYLCASSRNEKLFFGSGTQLSVL.

This clone was detected a few times. The chain is built from TRBV9 and TRBJ2-3; D might be TRBD1 (6 bases). The ends were cut back, 4 bases at V and 1 base at J, with 22 bases in the middle. Germline CDR1 SGDLS, CDR2 YYNGEE. The CDR3 spans 18 residues. The CDR3 is CASSPLRGPVSRTDTQYF. Here the CDR3 DNA reads TGTGCCAGCAGCCCCCTCAGGGGCCCTGTTTCCCGCACAGATACGCAGTATTTT. The full variable domain, its missing parts supplied by reference TRBV9 and TRBJ2-3, is DSGVTQTPKHLITATGQRVTLRCSPRSGDLSVYWYQQSLDQGLQFLIQYYNGEERAKGNILERFSAQQFPDLHSELNLSSLELGDSALYFCASSPLRGPVSRTDTQYFGPGTRLTVL.

The V call is TRBV28, the J call TRBJ2-5; TRBD2 aligns across 9 bases. Germline V gene lookup returns CDR1 MDHEN and CDR2 SYDVKM. The V and J ends lost 5 bases and 4 bases, in that order; junction bases with no gene match: 2. This CDR3 region has 13 residues. The CDR3 bases are TGTGCCAGCAGTCGACTAGCGGTAGAGACCCAGTACTTC. Residues: CASSRLAVETQYF.

This clone was counted a few times. This chain links TRBV6-1 with TRBJ1-3; no clear D gene. Germline loops: CDR1 MNHNS, CDR2 SASEGT. V was shortened by 2 bases and J by 2 bases, with 7 bases between the two germline ends. The CDR3 contains 14 residues. CDR3 region: CASSETAAGNTIYF. In DNA form, the CDR3 reads TGTGCCAGCAGTGAAACGGCGGCTGGAAACACCATATATTTT.

This clone was detected only a few times. This chain connects TRBV10-3 to TRBJ2-3; 9 bases match TRBD1. Germline trimming cut 0 bases from V and 0 bases from J; bases unmatched to any gene: 4. Germline CDR1 ENHRY, CDR2 SYGVKD. The CDR3 loop spans 17 amino acids. Written as DNA, the CDR3 is TGTGCCATCAGTGAGTCCGGGACAGGGAGAAGCACAGATACGCAGTATTTT. Amino acid sequence: CAISESGTGRSTDTQYF.

V is TRBV4-2 and J is TRBJ1-1, with TRBD1 as a possible D gene (5 bases). CDR1 is LGHNA and CDR2 is YNFKEQ in the germline V gene. The CDR3 has 14 amino acids. V lost 4 bases and J 3 bases, leaving 12 bases between the germline ends. CDR3 nucleotides: TGTGCCAGCAGCCTCGACGGGGGGGACACTGAAGCTTTCTTT. Translated: CASSLDGGDTEAFF.